This T cell receptor beta chain was sequenced in a study of T cell changes during pregnancy in multiple sclerosis. There are 15 residues in the CDR3. CDR1 is SNHLY and CDR2 is FYNNEI in the germline V gene. V lost 10 bases and J 0 bases, leaving 18 bases between the germline ends. The repertoire was sequenced with immunoSEQ multiplex PCR; TCRdb's copy has only in-frame clones and lacks some. The sample lists roughly 51,000 clones, roughly 90% occurring once. The sequence derives from a female donor in good health, enrolled as a control in a pregnancy study. Here the sequenced sample was CD4+ T cells from peripheral blood mononuclear cells, taken after pregnancy. The chain uses TRBV2 and TRBJ1-1; possibly TRBD1 for D (6 bases). The CDR3 bases are TGTGCCACCTCCAGCCAGGGGAGTTTGAACACTGAAGCTTTCTTT. Translated, it gives CATSSQGSLNTEAFF.